This TCR beta chain was documented in a study of T cells in Graves' hyperthyroidism and ophthalmopathy. General study points: Appearing also in blood were most of the thyroid clonotypes expanded above 0.001.

Researchers took RNA transcripts and amplified the TCR beta CDR3 regions from them. TCR CDR3 regions were first amplified by RT-PCR with HTBI primers. TCRdb called the multiplex PCR reads again in MiXCR, with one record for every CDR3 protein. The sample has about 400,000 distinct CDR3 sequences; about 15% are singletons. This clonotype has at least ten counts. Its matching antigen is unknown. Newly diagnosed hyperthyroidism patients aged 18 to 65 years had disease lasting under 2 months. The diagnostic basis comprised clinical symptoms, serum thyroxine and TRAb, thyroid ultrasound and orbital computed tomography. Trimming took off 2 bases at V and 1 base at J, with 6 bases between the two ends. This CDR3 spans 14 amino acids.

This clonotype was sampled from a woman aged 30 to 39 with Graves' hyperthyroidism. The sample comprised blood. V and J are TRBV12-3 or TRBV12-4 and TRBJ1-3; unclear D gene. The CDR3 spells CASSLLGSGNTIYF. The CDR3 DNA reads TGTGCCAGCAGTTTACTGGGGTCTGGAAACACCATATATTTT.